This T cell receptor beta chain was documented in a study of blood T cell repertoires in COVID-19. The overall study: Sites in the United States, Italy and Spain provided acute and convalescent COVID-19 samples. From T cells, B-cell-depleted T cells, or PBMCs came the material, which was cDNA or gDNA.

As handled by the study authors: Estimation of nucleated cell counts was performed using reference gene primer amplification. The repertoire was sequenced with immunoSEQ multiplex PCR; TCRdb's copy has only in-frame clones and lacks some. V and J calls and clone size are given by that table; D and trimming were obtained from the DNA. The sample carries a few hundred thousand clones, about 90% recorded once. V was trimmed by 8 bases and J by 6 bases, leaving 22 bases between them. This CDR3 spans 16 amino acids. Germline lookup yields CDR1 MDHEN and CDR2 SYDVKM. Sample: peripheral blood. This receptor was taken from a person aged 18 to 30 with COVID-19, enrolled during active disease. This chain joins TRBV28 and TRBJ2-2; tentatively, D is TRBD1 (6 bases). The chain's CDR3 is CASAHSYRVRAGELFF. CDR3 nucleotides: TGTGCCAGCGCCCATTCCTACAGGGTGAGGGCCGGGGAGCTGTTTTTT.